One and the same sample provided the 10 T cell receptor beta chains below, sequenced in a study of regulatory T cells in long-lasting Graves disease. For TCR beta, libraries came from iRepertoire HTBI primers and Arm-PCR of CDR3 regions. TCRdb recomputed calls from the multiplex PCR reads with MiXCR, one row per CDR3 protein. The sample lists 500,000 or so distinct CDR3 sequences, about 15% occurring once. This sample's time point: newly diagnosed GD, antithyroid drugs for less than 3 months. PBMC RNA served as the TCR library source. The data also belong to a second study, concerning T cells in Graves' hyperthyroidism and ophthalmopathy.

The specimen comprised peripheral blood mononuclear cells (PBMCs), sampled at new diagnosis, from a patient treated with antithyroid drugs. The receptor source for this set is a woman aged 45 to 65 with Graves disease.

V usage is TRBV6-1 and J usage is TRBJ1-5, with a tentative D call TRBD1 (5 bases). Germline CDR1 is MNHNS and CDR2 is SASEGT. V was trimmed by 7 bases and J by 6 bases, leaving 16 bases between them. The CDR3 totals 14 residues. The CDR3 nucleotides are TGTGCCAGCACAGGGTGGGGGGTGGTTCAGCCCCAGCATTTT. Amino acids: CASTGWGVVQPQHF.

This chain connects TRBV2 to TRBJ1-1; 8 positions agree with TRBD1. This CDR3 region has 15 residues. V gave up 2 bases and J gave up 8 bases; unmatched junction bases: 10. Germline V gene lookup returns CDR1 SNHLY and CDR2 FYNNEI. This CDR3 is CASSEPEWTGKEAFF. For the CDR3, the DNA is TGTGCCAGCAGTGAACCGGAATGGACAGGGAAGGAAGCTTTCTTT.

The chain employs TRBV15 and TRBJ1-5; D ambiguous. The CDR3 is made up of 13 amino acids. Germline V lookup: CDR1 LNHNV, CDR2 YYDKDF (reference sequence). V was shortened by 3 bases and J by 4 bases, with 7 bases between the two germline ends. The CDR3 DNA reads as TGTGCCACCAGCAGGTCCGGGAATCAGCCCCAGCATTTT. It encodes CATSRSGNQPQHF.

The chain recombines TRBV15 with TRBJ2-1; the D is unclear. This CDR3 region has 15 residues. CDR1 is LNHNV, CDR2 YYDKDF, per germline (reference sequence). Trimming cost V 0 bases and J 5 bases, with 11 bases left between them. The DNA for the CDR3 is TGTGCCACCAGCAGAGATAGAAGCGATAACAATGAGCAGTTCTTC. Protein: CATSRDRSDNNEQFF.

This clonotype occurred a few times. CDR3 coding DNA: TGTGCCTCAGGACCGGGCGACGAGGAGACCCAGTACTTC. Translation gives CASGPGDEETQYF. The chain uses TRBV28 and TRBJ2-5; D uncertain. CDR3 size: 13 residues. Germline-derived CDR1 and CDR2 are MDHEN and SYDVKM. Trimming stripped 11 bases from V and 5 bases from J, with 18 bases between.

The table lists this clonotype with a few counts. The rearrangement joins TRBV3-1 to TRBJ2-7; the D gene is possibly TRBD2 (6 bases). CDR3 length: 15 residues. Germline V gives CDR1 LGHDT, CDR2 YNNKEL (reference sequence). V was clipped by 4 bases and J by 2 bases, with 15 bases between them. CDR3 DNA sequence: TGTGCCAGCAGCCCTGGGGTGGGGGGTGCCTACGAGCAGTACTTC. This sequence encodes CASSPGVGGAYEQYF.

The sample holds many counts of this clonotype. V gene TRBV28 combines with J gene TRBJ2-7; possibly TRBD1 for D (5 bases). The CDR3 is 13 residues long. Trimming pared 3 bases from V and 6 bases from J, leaving 12 bases between. The V gene's germline CDR1 is MDHEN and CDR2 SYDVKM. The CDR3 region is CASSLVQGSEQYF. CDR3 bases: TGTGCCAGCAGTTTGGTTCAGGGCTCCGAGCAGTACTTC.

The chain is built from TRBV5-1 and TRBJ2-7; TRBD2 might be the D (6 bases). The CDR3 is made up of 14 amino acids. Germline V lookup: CDR1 SGHRS, CDR2 YFSETQ. Trimming stripped 4 bases from V and 1 base from J, with 12 bases between. CDR3: CASSRDLISYEQYF. The CDR3 bases are TGCGCCAGCAGCCGGGACTTGATTTCCTACGAGCAGTACTTC.

This clonotype has ten or more counts. The chain is built from TRBV27 and TRBJ2-5; tentative D call: TRBD2 (6 bases). The V and J ends lost 6 bases and 2 bases respectively, with 16 bases between them. CDR1 MNHEY and CDR2 SMNVEV come from the germline V gene (reference sequence). This CDR3 is built from 15 residues. The CDR3 DNA reads as TGTGCCAGCAGGCGGCCGACGGAGGGGCAAGAGACCCAGTACTTC. Protein sequence: CASRRPTEGQETQYF.

This clonotype was recorded many times. J is TRBJ1-1 and V is TRBV12-3 or TRBV12-4; unclear D gene. Trimming removed 7 bases from V and 1 base from J, with 10 bases in between. This CDR3 is 13 amino acids long. The CDR3 nucleotides read TGTGCCAGCACCCAACATACGAACACTGAAGCTTTCTTT. Translating it yields CASTQHTNTEAFF.